The clone carrying this T cell receptor (beta chain) was found a few times. The authors' processing: Reference gene primers were amplified, and this amplification served to estimate nucleated cell counts. Clones were read by immunoSEQ multiplex PCR, and TCRdb kept only the in-frame ones, dropping some. V, J and clone size are taken as reported in that table, and D and trimming were inferred from the DNA itself. The data show 130,000 to 150,000 clones, around 86% seen once. This sample was taken from a study of blood T cell repertoires in COVID-19. Study summary: Samples representing acute and convalescent COVID-19 were sourced from the United States, Italy and Spain. Sources were T cells, B-cell-depleted T cells, or PBMCs; the material itself was cDNA or gDNA.

Germline CDR1 KGHSH, CDR2 LQKENI. This CDR3 comprises 17 residues. J was trimmed by 3 bases and V by 4 bases; bases with no gene match: 13. This TCR derives from a human donor in a cohort sampled during active COVID-19. The rearrangement joins TRBV18 to TRBJ1-2; 8 bases map to TRBD1. The specimen sequenced was peripheral blood. DNA of the CDR3: TGTGCCAGCTCACTTACGCGGGACAGGCCCGGGGACTATGGCTACACCTTC. It specifies CASSLTRDRPGDYGYTF.